One sample yielded the 16 T cell receptor beta chains listed below, sequenced in a study of radiotherapy plus CTLA-4 blockade in lung cancer. Using immunoSEQ multiplex PCR, the repertoire was profiled, and TCRdb retains in-frame clones only, with some absent. The data show 30,000 to 40,000 clones, with roughly three quarters seen just once and under 4.5% held by the top ten. This material consisted of peripheral blood, taken from a patient treated with radiotherapy plus ipilimumab. These receptors were obtained from a human donor with non-small cell lung cancer who had stable disease on radiotherapy plus ipilimumab.

The CDR3 spells CASSPGQGAGYEQYF. DNA of the CDR3: TGTGCCAGCAGTCCGGGACAGGGGGCTGGCTACGAGCAGTACTTC. This chain links TRBV11-3 with TRBJ2-7, with 12 bases that match TRBD1. V shed 6 bases and J 3 bases; nucleotides not matched to a gene: 6. In germline, CDR1 is SGHNT, CDR2 YENEEA. The CDR3 has 15 amino acids.

This clone was recorded only once. The chain is built from TRBV10-3 and TRBJ2-1, with TRBD2 identical over 8 bases. The CDR3 totals 16 residues. CDR1 ENHRY and CDR2 SYGVKD come from the germline V gene. V gave up 5 bases and J gave up 0 bases; unmatched junction bases: 6. DNA for the CDR3: TGTGCCATCAGTTTTAGCGGGGCCAGCTCCTACAATGAGCAGTTCTTC. This gives the protein CAISFSGASSYNEQFF.

This clone was counted only a few times. V is TRBV30 and J is TRBJ2-1, with a possible D match to TRBD2 (5 bases). The CDR3 totals 12 residues. Trimming took 5 bases from V and 6 from J, leaving 11 bases between them. CDR1 is GTSNPN, CDR2 SVGIG, per germline (reference sequence). The CDR3 spells CAWAGVGNEQFF. As DNA, the CDR3 is TGTGCCTGGGCCGGGGTAGGCAATGAGCAGTTCTTC.

The rearrangement uses TRBV7-2 and TRBJ1-5; D is undetermined. Germline V gives CDR1 SGHTA, CDR2 FQGNSA. Trimming took off 1 base at V and 0 bases at J, with 7 bases between the two ends. The CDR3 runs 15 residues. CDR3 residues: CASSLGFYSNQPQHF. CDR3 DNA: TGTGCCAGCAGCTTAGGGTTCTATAGCAATCAGCCCCAGCATTTT.

The chain combines TRBV18 with TRBJ1-4; 8 positions agree with TRBD1. Trimming took 6 bases from V and 7 from J; bases not matched to a gene: 10. Looked up from germline, CDR1 is KGHSH and CDR2 is LQKENI. There are 15 residues in the CDR3. The CDR3 region has the DNA TGTGCCAGCTCTCGAGGGACAGGCGGAAGTGAAAAACTGTTTTTT. Translated, it gives CASSRGTGGSEKLFF. Drawing the rest from reference TRBV18 and TRBJ1-4, the complete variable domain is NAGVMQNPRHLVRRRGQEARLRCSPMKGHSHVYWYRQLPEEGLKFMVYLQKENIIDESGMPKERFSAEFPKEGPSILRIQQVVRGDSAAYFCASSRGTGGSEKLFFGSGTQLSVL.

This clone has a handful of counts. This chain uses TRBV5-1 with TRBJ2-3; 7 bases are shared with TRBD2. The CDR3 runs 15 residues. V was pared by 3 bases and J by 0 bases, with 4 bases of the junction left unmatched. Germline values: CDR1 SGHRS, CDR2 YFSETQ. The CDR3 region is CASSSTAGSTDTQYF. The CDR3 nucleotides are TGCGCCAGCAGCTCGACAGCGGGGAGCACAGATACGCAGTATTTT.

The rearrangement joins TRBV7-2 to TRBJ2-3; TRBD2 agrees at 11 bases. The length of the CDR3 is 16 residues. CDR1 is SGHTA and CDR2 is FQGNSA in the germline V gene. The junction had 14 bases not matched to a gene; V was cut back by 5 bases and J by 10 bases. The CDR3 bases are TGTGCCAGCAGCCTGGGACTAGCGGAGGGGTGGTCCTCGCAGTATTTT. Protein sequence: CASSLGLAEGWSSQYF.

V usage is TRBV4-2 and J usage is TRBJ2-1; TRBD2 is a possible D gene (5 bases). Germline CDR1 and CDR2: LGHNA and YNFKEQ. Trimming pared 0 bases from V and 8 bases from J, leaving 8 bases between. The CDR3 length is 13 residues. CDR3 in DNA: TGTGCCAGCAGCCAAGATGCGGAGGATGAGCAGTTCTTC. Its protein product is CASSQDAEDEQFF.

V usage is TRBV2 and J usage is TRBJ2-1; 15 bases fit TRBD2. V shed 7 bases, J shed 7 bases, and the junction held 5 bases outside the gene matches. Germline V gives CDR1 SNHLY, CDR2 FYNNEI. CDR3 length: 15 amino acids. CDR3 coding DNA: TGTGCCAGCAAACCGGGACTAGCGGGAGGAAATGAGCAGTTCTTC. Amino acid sequence: CASKPGLAGGNEQFF.

V gene TRBV7-2 combines with J gene TRBJ2-4, with TRBD2 identical over 14 bases. The CDR3 runs to 18 residues. V lost 4 bases, J lost 7 bases, and 12 bases stayed unmatched. Germline lookup yields CDR1 SGHTA and CDR2 FQGNSA. The CDR3 nucleotides read TGTGCCAGCAGCTCCGGACTAGCGGGAGGCAATAAGAGGAACATTCAGTACTTC. As protein: CASSSGLAGGNKRNIQYF.

This clone was seen only a few times. The chain recombines TRBV5-6 with TRBJ1-2; no clear D. The germline V gene encodes CDR1 SGHDT and CDR2 YYEEEE. The V end was cut by 1 base, the J end by 4 bases, with 17 bases between. CDR3 size: 16 residues. CDR3: CASSLRRSTTIYGYTF. The CDR3 DNA follows: TGTGCCAGCAGCTTGCGACGATCCACCACGATCTATGGCTACACCTTC.

This clone was picked up a small number of times. The chain combines TRBV14 with TRBJ1-1, with a weak D call TRBD1 (5 bases). CDR3 length equals 14 residues. V was shortened by 4 bases and J by 0 bases, with 9 bases between the two germline ends. Germline V lookup: CDR1 SGHDN, CDR2 FVKESK. The CDR3 spells CASSPTVMNTEAFF. The CDR3 DNA is TGTGCCAGCAGCCCGACAGTCATGAACACTGAAGCTTTCTTT.

The chain employs TRBV11-3 and TRBJ1-1, with no clear D. Trimming removed 0 bases at V and 0 bases at J, with 8 bases between. The CDR3 covers 15 residues. Germline assignment: CDR1 SGHNT and CDR2 YENEEA. The CDR3 region has the DNA TGTGCCAGCAGCTTAGATGGACGGATGAACACTGAAGCTTTCTTT. Amino acids: CASSLDGRMNTEAFF. Supplemented by reference TRBV11-3 and TRBJ1-1, the full variable domain reads EAGVVQSPRYKIIEKKQPVAFWCNPISGHNTLYWYLQNLGQGPELLIRYENEEAVDDSQLPKDRFSAERLKGVDSTLKIQPAELGDSAVYLCASSLDGRMNTEAFFGQGTRLTVV.

The sample holds one count of this clone. The chain uses TRBV5-4 and TRBJ1-6, with TRBD1 identical over 10 bases. J gave up 5 bases and V 4 bases, and 15 bases lay outside the gene matches. CDR1 is SGHNT, CDR2 YYREEE, per germline (reference sequence). The CDR3 covers 19 residues. The CDR3 region has the DNA TGTGCCAGCAGCCGCGAGGGACAGGGGTCCCTATCCGATAATTCACCCCTCCACTTT. Protein product: CASSREGQGSLSDNSPLHF.

This clone occurred a few times. The chain has TRBV19 and TRBJ2-2; D is uncertain. Germline values: CDR1 LNHDA, CDR2 SQIVND (reference sequence). The V end lost 2 bases, the J end lost 4 bases, and 2 bases lay between the germline ends. The CDR3 length is 12 residues. The CDR3 region is CASSIRTGELFF. The CDR3 region has the DNA TGTGCCAGTAGTATACGCACCGGGGAGCTGTTTTTT.

This clone is medium-sized in the sample. The chain is built from TRBV19 and TRBJ2-5; D call uncertain. Germline V gene data show CDR1 as LNHDA and CDR2 as SQIVND (reference sequence). CDR3 length equals 13 residues. Trimming shortened V by 3 bases and J by 2 bases, and 7 bases separated the two germline ends. CDR3: CASSMSGQETQYF. Here the CDR3 DNA reads TGTGCCAGTAGTATGTCTGGACAAGAGACCCAGTACTTC.